This TCR beta chain was recorded in a study of cytomegalovirus exposure and HLA in healthy donors. As for this clone: Its antigen is not identified.

The PCR used 60 Vbeta and 13 Jbeta primers. Produced via immunoSEQ multiplex PCR; TCRdb's table is partial and in-frame only. The data show 80,000 or so clones, just over 70% seen once. General study points: The authors later found HLA-associated TCR beta chains more clonally expanded than equally common others. Follow-up analysis seemed to connect common viral pathogens with several of the most significant clusters identified.

The V and J ends lost 0 bases and 5 bases respectively, with 8 bases between them. Germline V gene sequence: CDR1 SGHRS, CDR2 YFSETQ. The CDR3 loop spans 14 amino acids. Sequenced: PBMCs. The TCR originated in a man aged 60 to 75 in good health and CMV-seropositive. The chain employs TRBV5-1 and TRBJ1-4; no reliable D call. The CDR3 reads CASSLGGGNEKLFF. The CDR3 nucleotides read TGCGCCAGCAGCTTGGGTGGAGGAAATGAAAAACTGTTTTTT.